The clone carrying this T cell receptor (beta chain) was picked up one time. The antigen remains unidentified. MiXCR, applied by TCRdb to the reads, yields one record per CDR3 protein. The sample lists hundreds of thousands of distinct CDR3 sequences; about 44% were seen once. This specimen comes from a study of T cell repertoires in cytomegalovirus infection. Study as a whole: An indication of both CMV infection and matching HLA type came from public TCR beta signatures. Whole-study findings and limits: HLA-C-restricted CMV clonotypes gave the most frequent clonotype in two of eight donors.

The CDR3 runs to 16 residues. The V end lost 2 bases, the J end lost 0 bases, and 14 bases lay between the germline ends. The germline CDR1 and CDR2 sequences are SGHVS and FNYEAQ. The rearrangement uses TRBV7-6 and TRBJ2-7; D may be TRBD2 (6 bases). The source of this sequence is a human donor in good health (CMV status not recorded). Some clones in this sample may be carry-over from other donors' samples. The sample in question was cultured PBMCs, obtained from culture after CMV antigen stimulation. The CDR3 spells CASSLYGGLSSYEQYF. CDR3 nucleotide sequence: TGTGCCAGCAGCTTATACGGGGGACTTAGCTCCTACGAGCAGTACTTC.